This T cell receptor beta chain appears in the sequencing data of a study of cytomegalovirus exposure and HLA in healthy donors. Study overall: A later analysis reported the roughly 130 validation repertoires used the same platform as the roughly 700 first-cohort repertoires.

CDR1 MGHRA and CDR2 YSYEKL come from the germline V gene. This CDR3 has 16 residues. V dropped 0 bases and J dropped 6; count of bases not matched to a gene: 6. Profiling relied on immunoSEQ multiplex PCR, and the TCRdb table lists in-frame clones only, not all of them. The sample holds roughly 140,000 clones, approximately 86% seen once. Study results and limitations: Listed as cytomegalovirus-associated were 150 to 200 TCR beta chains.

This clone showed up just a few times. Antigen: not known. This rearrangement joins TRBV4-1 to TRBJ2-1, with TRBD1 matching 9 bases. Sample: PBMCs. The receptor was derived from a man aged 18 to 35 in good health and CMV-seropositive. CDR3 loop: CASSQDPGQGPNEQFF. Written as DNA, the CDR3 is TGCGCCAGCAGCCAAGATCCGGGACAGGGCCCCAATGAGCAGTTCTTC.